This TCR beta chain derives from a study of cytotoxic CD8 clonotypes in ibrutinib-treated CLL. Study summary: Among patients, some 24 responded partially and 2 completely; around 15 then stayed remitted and around 12 progressed after median approximately 70 months.

Looked up from germline, CDR1 is SGHVS and CDR2 is FQNEAQ. The CDR3 contains 14 residues. V gave up 5 bases and J gave up 7 bases; unmatched junction bases: 6. Here immunoSEQ multiplex PCR was the method, and the copy in TCRdb shows in-frame clones only, minus some. Of over 9,000 clones in the sample, roughly four fifths are singletons; the top ten hold 22%. Sequencing used PBMCs, obtained at disease progression, from a patient treated with ibrutinib. This clonotype was obtained from a human donor with chronic lymphocytic leukemia. V and J are TRBV7-8 and TRBJ1-5; 9 bases are shared with TRBD1. For the CDR3, the DNA is TGTGCCAGCAGCCTGACAGGGGGTGGCCAGCCCCAGCATTTT. This encodes CASSLTGGGQPQHF. Full variable domain (outside the CDR3, taken from reference TRBV7-8 and TRBJ1-5): GAGVSQSPRYKVAKRGQDVALRCDPISGHVSLFWYQQALGQGPEFLTYFQNEAQLDKSGLPSDRFFAERPEGSVSTLKIQRTQQEDSAVYLCASSLTGGGQPQHFGDGTRLSIL.